This T cell receptor (beta chain) was recovered during a study of blood T cell repertoires in COVID-19. Study-level information: The United States, Italy and Spain supplied acute and convalescent COVID-19 samples. T cells, B-cell-depleted T cells, or PBMCs provided the cDNA or gDNA that served as material.

Per the original data handling: Reference gene primer amplification gave nucleated cell count estimates. Data came from immunoSEQ multiplex PCR; TCRdb stores just in-frame clones and leaves some out. D and trimming were read from the DNA, whereas the V and J calls and clone size are those reported in that table. The table shows about 190,000 clones, with less than 90% occurring only once. Germline CDR1 and CDR2: SGHAT and FQNNGV. The germline V and J ends were trimmed by 5 bases and 3 bases, with 12 bases remaining between them. This CDR3 is 14 amino acids long. The J gene is TRBJ2-3, the V gene TRBV11-2; D uncertain. Sequenced material: peripheral blood. The TCR sequence derives from a man aged 25-45 years with acute or convalescent COVID-19. The CDR3 reads CASSQVAKTDTQYF. The CDR3, as DNA: TGTGCCAGCAGCCAGGTGGCTAAAACAGATACGCAGTATTTT.